This TCR beta chain emerged from a study of T cells in Graves' hyperthyroidism and ophthalmopathy (dated by TCRdb to about 2019). Concerning the study at large: Peripheral blood was sampled at the time of initial diagnosis, prior to any treatment. To identify TCR V-J signatures that set the groups apart, the researchers used a discovery cohort of 100 patients, made up of approximately 43 with Graves' ophthalmopathy and 57 with stable Graves' hyperthyroidism. An independent validation cohort of around 19 hyperthyroidism patients and 17 patients who later progressed to ophthalmopathy tested prospective prediction of ophthalmopathy. The 90 to 100 discovery patients were randomly divided into training and test sets at a 7:3 ratio. The study also compared thyroid tissue and blood T-cell repertoires from about six Graves' hyperthyroidism patients. Following sampling, methimazole starting at 30 mg daily was given to hyperthyroidism patients, and high-dose intravenous methylprednisolone was given to ophthalmopathy patients. The paper reports TCR Vbeta CDR3 sequencing of some 140 peripheral blood samples: around 41 ophthalmopathy, approximately 74 hyperthyroidism and 17 progressor patients.

In the case of this clonotype: Its antigen is not yet known. The input lacks base qualities; no much larger clone sits a single base away.

The cysteine opens and the phenylalanine closes a CDR3 of 12 amino acids. CDR3 DNA only is kept here, 36 bases in frame from base 1. According to the germline V gene (reference sequence), CDR1 reads DFQATT and CDR2 reads SNEGSKA. V is clipped by 1 base and J by 13 bases, and the sequence between their germline boundaries is 16 bases long. Stable Graves' hyperthyroidism was defined as the absence of progression to ophthalmopathy over 18 months of follow-up. Hyperthyroidism patients were newly diagnosed, had a disease duration of under 2 months, and were aged 18 to 65 years. Patients with uncontrolled infections, other autoimmune diseases, pregnancy or lactation were excluded. Diagnoses were based on clinical symptoms, serum thyroxine and TRAb, thyroid ultrasound and orbital computed tomography. PBMCs were separated from roughly 9.6 ml of fresh peripheral blood using Ficoll-Paque density gradient centrifugation. Total RNA was extracted using Trizol reagent, and RNA quality was assessed on an Agilent 2100 Bioanalyzer.

Amplification of TCR beta CDR3 regions was carried out from RNA transcripts. The first round of RT-PCR for the TCR CDR3 was performed with the HTBI primer set and the Qiagen OneStep RT-PCR kit. Libraries were constructed in a second round of multiplex PCR, after which size selection and purification were carried out. Sequencing of the libraries was done on an Illumina HiSeq2000 using paired-end 100 bp reads. Per the authors' processing: Raw data were processed with SOAPnuke, discarding reads with adapters, uncalled bases, mean Phred below 15, or no exact constant-primer or identifier match. High-quality paired reads were merged with COPE v1.2.5, and unique nucleotide sequences were defined as clonotypes. MiTCR v1.1 was used to align the clonotypes against IMGT TRBV, TRBD and TRBJ reference segments. The analysis included only V-J combinations with a frequency above 0.0001, which together covered around 99% of the repertoires. A TCS score was defined as the ratio between F50 (clonal expansion) and ExV (chaos), using BLOSUM62-based TCRdist between CDR3 peptides within each V-J. Welch's t-statistics and random forest reduced roughly 500 V-J features to 13, which were used in a naive Bayes classifier (R e1071). The public reads were reprocessed in TCRdb via fastp at Q25 and MiXCR, keeping in-frame beta chains. Each record represents a unique CDR3 protein, reported with the most common genes and DNA among its rows. The V and J calls and clone size come from TCRdb's table, not from the authors' own analysis. In this sample the table shows over 650,000 distinct CDR3 sequences, around 17% of which occur a single time. The top ten constitute around 8.1% of the sample.

Overall study results and their limits: Most expanded thyroid clonotypes (frequency above 0.001) were also detected in blood, a finding suggesting that blood repertoires may reflect thyroid immune responses. In validation, progression to ophthalmopathy was predicted by the model with about 70% sensitivity and 72.22% specificity, a median of approximately 6.5 months before onset. Ophthalmopathy was separated from stable hyperthyroidism by a 13 V-J signature model, with 85% to 90% sensitivity and 81% to 82% specificity obtained in cross-validation and 80%/75% obtained in testing. No statistical method was used to set the sample size in advance, and investigators knew the group allocation.

The receptor's source is a man aged 18-30 years with Graves' hyperthyroidism. Here the chain combines TRBV20-1 and TRBJ2-5; the D gene is tentatively TRBD1 or TRBD2, each matching 5 bases. Sequenced sample: blood. The sequenced DNA is TGCAGTGCTAGAGTTGGGGGACCTGGTACGTACTTC. It specifies CSARVGGPGTYF.